Shown below are 2 T cell receptor beta chains from a single sample sequenced in a study of blood T cells in healthy people across ages. With a J-beta primer mix and a sample-barcoded 5' primer, a second PCR ran roughly 7 to 11 cycles. TCRdb re-called the 5' RACE reads through MiXCR, storing one row per CDR3 protein. This sample yields hundreds of thousands of distinct CDR3 sequences, of which 49% are seen a single time; around a third belongs to the top ten. Input material: blood. These TCRs come from a woman aged 55 to 70 in good health.

This chain uses TRBV29-1 with TRBJ2-1; D gene unclear. The J call may be faulty, since TRBJ2-7 better matches the DNA end. The germline gives CDR1 SQVTM, CDR2 ANQGSEA. The CDR3 consists of 14 residues. This chain's CDR3 is CSVTKYDSYNEQYF. CDR3 DNA: TGCAGCGTTACTAAGTACGACTCCTACAATGAGCAGTACTTC.

V is TRBV20-1 and J is TRBJ2-7; D possibly corresponds to TRBD2 (6 bases). The CDR3 totals 18 residues. The V gene lost 0 bases and the J gene lost 6 bases, with 27 bases spanning the gap. The germline gives CDR1 DFQATT, CDR2 SNEGSKA (reference sequence). Here the CDR3 DNA reads TGCAGTGCTAGAGATCAGACAGCGGGTAAGGTTGGGTTCGGCGAGCAGTACTTC. It codes for CSARDQTAGKVGFGEQYF.